This is a list of T cell receptor beta chains from one sample in a study of cytomegalovirus exposure and HLA in healthy donors. TCRdb's table, derived via immunoSEQ multiplex PCR, lists solely in-frame clones and lacks some. The data contain some 140,000 clones, over 70% of them singletons. The material sequenced was PBMCs. These receptors were collected from a young man in good health and CMV-seropositive. Each CDR3 is given with its conserved first and last residue. A D gene is named only where the DNA matches it firmly. Where a row states a size, it is once, few, many or the class of an expanded clone; other rows omit it.

size,V,D,J,DNA,CDR3
NA,TRBV28,TRBD1,TRBJ1-2,TGTGCCAGCAGGGACAGGGGGAACTATGGCTACACCTTC,CASRDRGNYGYTF
NA,TRBV28,TRBD1,TRBJ2-4,TGTGCCAGCAGCTTAGACAGGGTGGACATTCAGTACTTC,CASSLDRVDIQYF
NA,TRBV4-1,NA,TRBJ2-5,TGCGCCAGCAGCCAAGCAAGGGGGATGGGGGAGACCCAGTACTTC,CASSQARGMGETQYF
NA,TRBV18,TRBD1,TRBJ1-4,TGTGCCAGCTCACCCCGGGACAGGGATGAAAAACTGTTTTTT,CASSPRDRDEKLFF
NA,TRBV28,NA,TRBJ2-2,TGTGCCAGCAGTTTATCCCGGGATCTGGGGACCGGGGAGCTGTTTTTT,CASSLSRDLGTGELFF
NA,TRBV5-1,TRBD2,TRBJ2-5,TGCGCCAGCAGCGGAAGCGGGAGCCTCCAAGAGACCCAGTACTTC,CASSGSGSLQETQYF
NA,TRBV5-6,NA,TRBJ1-1,TGTGCCAGCAGCTTTCCGGTGAACACTGAAGCTTTCTTT,CASSFPVNTEAFF
NA,TRBV27,TRBD1,TRBJ1-4,TGTGCCGGCAGTCTTCGCAGGGACAGGGGTGAAAAACTGTTTTTT,CAGSLRRDRGEKLFF
NA,TRBV4-1,NA,TRBJ2-7,TGCGCCAATTTAAGGGTGCGGGACAGCTACTACGAGCAGTACTTC,CANLRVRDSYYEQYF
NA,TRBV2,NA,TRBJ2-7,TGTGCCAGCAGTGAAGTCCCCCCAGGGTACGACGAGCAGTACTTC,CASSEVPPGYDEQYF
NA,TRBV19,TRBD2,TRBJ2-7,TGTGCCAGTAGTATCAACGGGAGGACCTCCTACGAGCAGTACTTC,CASSINGRTSYEQYF
NA,TRBV27,NA,TRBJ1-5,TGTGCCAGCAGTTCAGGACTGGGGAATCAGCCCCAGCATTTT,CASSSGLGNQPQHF
NA,TRBV5-4,NA,TRBJ2-2,TGTGCCAGCAGCTCCGCGACAGGAGCCGGCACCGGGGAGCTGTTTTTT,CASSSATGAGTGELFF
NA,TRBV5-1,NA,TRBJ2-5,TGCGCCAGCAGCTTGGCCCCTAGCGTCTATGGCTCGGAGACCCAGTACTTC,CASSLAPSVYGSETQYF
NA,TRBV5-4,NA,TRBJ2-2,TGTGCCAGCAGCAGGACTACCGCCGTGGCCGGGGAGCTGTTTTTT,CASSRTTAVAGELFF
NA,TRBV7-2,TRBD2,TRBJ2-1,TGTGCCAGCAGCCAACAGCGGGACTACAATGAGCAGTTCTTC,CASSQQRDYNEQFF
NA,TRBV25-1,TRBD1,TRBJ2-6,TGTGCCAGCAGTCTCGGACAGGGCAAGTCCGGGGCCAACGTCCTGACTTTC,CASSLGQGKSGANVLTF
NA,TRBV2,TRBD1,TRBJ1-2,TGTGCCAGCAGTGTAGACAGGGACAACTATGGCTACACCTTC,CASSVDRDNYGYTF
NA,TRBV29-1,NA,TRBJ2-2,TGCAGCGTTGAAGATCGTGGAGCCACCGGGGAGCTGTTTTTT,CSVEDRGATGELFF
NA,TRBV25-1,NA,TRBJ1-1,TGTGCCAGCAGTGAATTCGATGAGGACACTGAAGCTTTCTTT,CASSEFDEDTEAFF
NA,TRBV27,NA,TRBJ1-5,TGTGCCAGCAGTCCGGACAGCGACTCGTGGCCCCAGCATTTT,CASSPDSDSWPQHF
once,TRBV19,NA,TRBJ2-5,TGTGCCAGTAACGCAGGGGAGGGGGAGACCCAGTACTTC,CASNAGEGETQYF